This TCR beta chain originates from a study of blood T cell repertoires in COVID-19. Study-level background: Samples came from the United States, Italy and Spain, spanning acute and convalescent COVID-19. The analysed material was cDNA or gDNA that came from T cells, B-cell-depleted T cells, or PBMCs.

Using immunoSEQ multiplex PCR, the repertoire was profiled, and TCRdb retains in-frame clones only, with some absent. The sample lists 150,000 or so clones; around 83% were seen once. Germline V CDR1 and CDR2: SGHVS, FNYEAQ. The CDR3 totals 13 residues. Trimming removed 5 bases from V and 8 bases from J; junction bases left unmatched: 5. This sequence was found in a woman between 50 and 59 years old in a cohort sampled during active or convalescent COVID-19. The chain joins TRBV7-6 to TRBJ2-1, with 8 bases aligning to TRBD2. What was sequenced was peripheral blood. In DNA form, the CDR3 reads TGTGCCAGCAGCCCTCGGGGGGGGTATGAGCAGTTCTTC. Protein product: CASSPRGGYEQFF.